This T cell receptor (beta chain) derives from a study of cytomegalovirus exposure and HLA in healthy donors. Study overall: An earlier analysis identified 117 million unique TCR beta sequences in about 200 million T cells.

The J segment lost 3 bases and the V segment lost 5 bases, leaving 7 bases of the junction unmatched. The CDR3 is 15 amino acids. Germline-derived CDR1 and CDR2 are MNHEY and SVGAGI. Use of 60 Vbeta and 13 Jbeta primers characterized the PCR. Some clones are missing from TCRdb's copy, which holds only in-frame ones; the method was immunoSEQ multiplex PCR. This table holds fewer than 250,000 clones, about 83% found once. This clone showed up just a few times. What it recognizes is unknown. Overall study results and limits: CMV serostatus was the only recorded immune exposure for donors. Diagnosis of cytomegalovirus status made by the classifier reportedly showed high specificity and sensitivity. An ancestry cluster, one associated with Asian ancestry, reportedly showed fewer N-insertions than the approximately 670-donor mean in a later analysis.

The source of this sequence is a woman in her forties or fifties in good health and CMV-seropositive. The chain combines TRBV6-5 with TRBJ2-7; 10 bases agree with TRBD1. The specimen was PBMCs. The CDR3 bases are TGTGCCAGCAGTATCGCCGGGACAGGGGTCTACGAGCAGTACTTC. This encodes CASSIAGTGVYEQYF.